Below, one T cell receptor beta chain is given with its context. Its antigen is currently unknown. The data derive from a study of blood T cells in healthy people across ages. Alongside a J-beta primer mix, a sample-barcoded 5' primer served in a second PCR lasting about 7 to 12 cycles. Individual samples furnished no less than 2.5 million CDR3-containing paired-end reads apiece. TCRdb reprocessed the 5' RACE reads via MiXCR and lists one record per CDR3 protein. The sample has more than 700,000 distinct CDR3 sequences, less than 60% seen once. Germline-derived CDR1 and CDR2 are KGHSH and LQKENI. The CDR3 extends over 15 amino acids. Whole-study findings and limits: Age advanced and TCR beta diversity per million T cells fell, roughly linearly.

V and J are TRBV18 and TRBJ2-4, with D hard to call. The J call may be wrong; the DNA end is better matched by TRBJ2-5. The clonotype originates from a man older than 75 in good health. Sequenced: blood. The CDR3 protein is CASSPPSGLGKTQYF. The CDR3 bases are TGTGCCAGCTCACCACCCTCCGGGTTAGGAAAGACCCAGTACTTC.